This is a list of T cell receptor beta chains from one sample in a study of shared clonotypes between healthy human individuals. Assay: immunoSEQ multiplex PCR; the TCRdb copy retains only in-frame clones and omits some. The top ten hold about 24% of the sample, which has more than 550,000 clones, about 90% seen once. Sequencing input: naive CD8+ T cells sorted from blood. The receptors originated from a man between 25 and 39 years old in good health. CDR3s leave out the opening cysteine and the closing phenylalanine or tryptophan.

v_call: TRBV19; cdr3_aa: ASRLGLTFGENTEAF
v_call: TRBV11-2; cdr3_aa: ASSLGLGLSYEY
v_call: TRBV19; cdr3_aa: ASKTGLAGHEQF
v_call: TRBV19; cdr3_aa: ASSVFQGLAAYEQY
v_call: TRBV6-4; cdr3_aa: ASSDGGTDYNEQF
v_call: TRBV5-4; cdr3_aa: ASSLGLSGANVLT
v_call: TRBV5-6; cdr3_aa: ASSSAGSVGGLKPYEQY
v_call: TRBV7-2; cdr3_aa: ASRTAGGVEGYT
v_call: TRBV27; cdr3_aa: ASSLPSGVLT
v_call: TRBV27; cdr3_aa: ASSPRGGPSYEQY
v_call: TRBV19; cdr3_aa: ASSISGSYNNEQF
v_call: TRBV7-9; cdr3_aa: ASKGLAGTDTDTQY
v_call: TRBV6-5; cdr3_aa: ASSPGGYEQY
v_call: TRBV25-1; cdr3_aa: ASRPTGGETQY
v_call: TRBV11-2; cdr3_aa: ASSLVYEQY
v_call: TRBV11-3; cdr3_aa: ASSSQDGEDEQF
v_call: TRBV19; cdr3_aa: ASRDSVGRANEQF
v_call: TRBV4-1; cdr3_aa: ASSQRAREQY
v_call: TRBV21-1; cdr3_aa: ASIKAGGPISSGELF
v_call: TRBV28; cdr3_aa: ASSRVYEQY
v_call: TRBV7-6; cdr3_aa: ASSLKLAGGPSSYEQY
v_call: TRBV11-1; cdr3_aa: ASSYATDTQY
v_call: TRBV7-8; cdr3_aa: ASSAPGDTFPGNYGYT
v_call: TRBV6-1; cdr3_aa: ASSEVWDRNYEQY
v_call: TRBV27; cdr3_aa: ASSPPPGSLSYEQY
v_call: TRBV5-1; cdr3_aa: ASSWTSGSTDTQY
v_call: TRBV7-9; cdr3_aa: ASSSLPGSSGIGEQY
v_call: TRBV28; cdr3_aa: ASSLRTSGNYEQY
v_call: TRBV13; cdr3_aa: ASSKIIKTGELF
v_call: TRBV14; cdr3_aa: ASSQGLAGGYEQF
v_call: TRBV25-1; cdr3_aa: ASSELGRNYGYT
v_call: TRBV11-2; cdr3_aa: ASSSVYQRGSSYNEQF
v_call: TRBV4-1; cdr3_aa: ASSQDKGSRYEQY
v_call: TRBV11-3; cdr3_aa: ASSLGGNPGQDHNEQF
v_call: TRBV5-6; cdr3_aa: ASSDLTGGGNQPQH
v_call: TRBV27; cdr3_aa: ASSSYRETNTEAF
v_call: TRBV28; cdr3_aa: ASRIGTGLNEKLF
v_call: TRBV5-1; cdr3_aa: ASSWGLAGVGGNIQY
v_call: TRBV27; cdr3_aa: ASSRFSGRATGELF
v_call: TRBV25-1; cdr3_aa: ASSEVEGRAKNIQY
v_call: TRBV4-3; cdr3_aa: ASSQDLALAGYEQY
v_call: TRBV7-9; cdr3_aa: ASSHYQGRGRFEQF
v_call: TRBV27; cdr3_aa: ASSDTRQGAF
v_call: TRBV2; cdr3_aa: ASSTITTGPSYEQY
v_call: TRBV12-5; cdr3_aa: ASGFGAWNEQF
v_call: TRBV7-9; cdr3_aa: ASSFPGSNQPQH
v_call: TRBV7-9; cdr3_aa: ASTVDREQREKLF
v_call: TRBV7-9; cdr3_aa: ASSFPGYMNTEAF
v_call: TRBV6-5; cdr3_aa: ASRVAGLSYNEQF
v_call: TRBV9; cdr3_aa: ASSVGGRAGDTQY
v_call: TRBV7-9; cdr3_aa: ASSLQGPQETQY